This T cell receptor beta chain came from a study of OX40 agonist ivuxolimab in advanced cancers. About the study: Patients in the trial were receiving intravenous ivuxolimab every 2 weeks, at doses of 0.01 to 10 mg/kg. A history of anti-PD-1, anti-PD-L1 or anti-CTLA-4 therapy was acceptable, and around 36% had some. Study results and caveats: On average, a greater number of expanded clones characterised CD8+ T cells relative to CD4+. Some patients without response likewise showed low normalized clonal expansion.

V dropped 8 bases and J dropped 7 bases, with 15 bases sitting between them. Germline V CDR1 and CDR2: WNHNN, SYGVQD (reference sequence). The CDR3 has 14 residues. Concerning this clone: Its specificity is unknown.

The assay was immunoSEQ multiplex PCR, and TCRdb's table has in-frame clones only and misses some. Among about 49,000 clones listed, around 81% were seen once. The receptor's source is an adult with an advanced solid tumor such as melanoma, head and neck, liver or kidney cancer. The rearrangement joins TRBV10-1 to TRBJ1-6; no firm D call. Source: CD4+ or CD8+ T cells sorted from blood, taken in a trial of the OX40 agonist ivuxolimab. In DNA form, the CDR3 reads TGCGCCAGCTCCCTAGATCCTCAGAATTCACCCCTCCACTTT. This translates into CASSLDPQNSPLHF.